These 9 T cell receptor beta chains were sequenced from one sample in a study of cytomegalovirus exposure and HLA in healthy donors (dated by TCRdb to the late 2010s). Libraries were built with the immunoSEQ multiplex PCR assay. For the multiplex PCR, a mixture combining 60 forward primers for TCR Vbeta segments and 13 reverse primers for TCR Jbeta segments was used. Imported from immuneACCESS, the table was reduced by TCRdb to in-frame sequences with V and J called. These copies leave out some clones; in studies compared against another copy, an unresolved V gene accounts for under half, and the cause of the remainder is not known. Counted in this sample were around 110,000 clones; approximately 76% of them appeared once. The top ten clonotypes cover approximately 2.2% of the sample. Sample: PBMCs. The source is a man between 18 and 35 years old in good health and CMV-seronegative.

The chain joins TRBV7-2 to TRBJ2-3; TRBD2 might be the D (6 bases). Between the trimmed V and J ends, which lost 1 base and 2 bases, there was a span of 16 bases. Germline V CDR1 and CDR2: SGHTA, FQGNSA. The CDR3 is 17 amino acids. For the CDR3, the DNA is TGTGCCAGCAGCTTAGAACTTAGCGGAACCCACACAGATACGCAGTATTTT. This gives the protein CASSLELSGTHTDTQYF.

This clone was detected only once. The genes are TRBV6-6 and TRBJ2-3, with D unclear. This CDR3 has 12 residues. Germline-derived CDR1 and CDR2 are MNHNY and SVGAGI (reference sequence). Deletions cut 8 bases from V and 6 bases from J, with 12 bases between. CDR3 region: CASANGWDTQYF. The CDR3 bases are TGTGCCAGCGCAAACGGGTGGGATACGCAGTATTTT.

This clone was observed a few times. The rearrangement joins TRBV7-6 to TRBJ1-2; TRBD1 agrees at 11 bases. The CDR3 has 14 amino acids. CDR1 SGHVS and CDR2 FNYEAQ come from the germline V gene. The V segment lost 5 bases and the J segment 6 bases; nucleotides outside the gene matches: 5. CDR3 region: CASSPGTGGNGYTF. The CDR3 DNA reads as TGTGCCAGCAGCCCCGGGACAGGGGGGAATGGCTACACCTTC.

This clone was seen a handful of times. The V call is TRBV19, the J call TRBJ2-1; 9 nucleotides align to TRBD1. V trimming: 5 bases; J trimming: 4 bases; junction bases outside the gene matches: 9. Germline assignment: CDR1 LNHDA and CDR2 SQIVND (reference sequence). CDR3 length equals 16 residues. The CDR3 loop is CASSSRDREVYNEQFF. CDR3 coding DNA: TGTGCCAGTAGTTCCCGGGACAGGGAGGTTTACAATGAGCAGTTCTTC.

The V gene is TRBV10-1, the J gene TRBJ2-2; TRBD2 might be the D (5 bases). Looked up from germline, CDR1 is WNHNN and CDR2 is SYGVQD (reference sequence). The CDR3 contains 13 residues. V lost 3 bases and J lost 6, with 8 bases in between. The CDR3 protein is CASSEIGAGELFF. The CDR3 coding sequence is TGCGCCAGCAGTGAAATCGGGGCCGGGGAGCTGTTTTTT.

J is TRBJ2-7 and V is TRBV6-1, with D unresolved. V lost 8 bases to trimming and J lost 4 bases, with 6 bases between them. Germline V gene sequence: CDR1 MNHNS, CDR2 SASEGT. The CDR3 spans 10 residues. The CDR3 is CASELYEQYF. DNA for the CDR3: TGTGCCAGCGAGTTATACGAGCAGTACTTC.

This chain uses TRBV29-1 with TRBJ1-4; no clear D. Trimming took 1 base from V and 6 from J, leaving 12 bases between them. The CDR3 runs to 14 residues. The germline V gene encodes CDR1 SQVTM and CDR2 ANQGSEA. CDR3 loop: CSVEGGKEDEKLFF. The CDR3 region has the DNA TGCAGCGTTGAAGGGGGAAAGGAGGATGAAAAACTGTTTTTT. The variable domain in full, with the rest retrieved from reference TRBV29-1 and TRBJ1-4, is SAVISQKPSRDICQRGTSLTIQCQVDSQVTMMFWYRQQPGQSLTLIATANQGSEATYESGFVIDKFPISRPNLTFSTLTVSNMSPEDSSIYLCSVEGGKEDEKLFFGSGTQLSVL.

The CDR3 spells CASRQLNLLDSPLHF. For the CDR3, the DNA is TGTGCCAGCAGGCAGTTGAACCTTCTCGATTCACCCCTCCACTTT. The rearrangement uses TRBV6-1 and TRBJ1-6; D not certain. CDR1 is MNHNS, CDR2 SASEGT, per germline. Between the trimmed V and J ends, which lost 6 bases and 8 bases, there was a span of 17 bases. The length of the CDR3 is 15 residues.

The V and J genes are TRBV9 and TRBJ2-3, with D tentatively TRBD2 (5 bases). V dropped 2 bases and J dropped 4 bases, with 14 bases sitting between them. Germline V gene lookup returns CDR1 SGDLS and CDR2 YYNGEE. CDR3 length: 15 amino acids. The CDR3 protein is CASSVEAMGSDTQYF. The CDR3 DNA reads as TGTGCCAGCAGCGTGGAGGCCATGGGGTCAGATACGCAGTATTTT.